The 8 T cell receptor beta chains presented below share a single source sample, sequenced in a study of cytomegalovirus exposure and HLA in healthy donors. Clones were read by immunoSEQ multiplex PCR, and TCRdb kept only the in-frame ones, dropping some. The sample lists some 110,000 clones; about 84% were seen once. Sequencing was performed on PBMCs. The receptor source for this set is a man younger than 35 in good health and CMV-seronegative.

This clone showed up just a few times. The CDR3 loop reads CASSDGASDYNEQFF. Written as DNA, the CDR3 is TGTGCCAGCAGTGACGGAGCGAGTGACTACAATGAGCAGTTCTTC. This chain links TRBV6-4 with TRBJ2-1, with D uncertain. Germline loops: CDR1 MRHNA, CDR2 SNTAGT. V dropped 2 bases and J dropped 3 bases, with 11 bases sitting between them. The CDR3 loop spans 15 amino acids.

The chain uses TRBV6-1 and TRBJ1-2; D is ambiguous. Trimming left V 2 bases short and J 8 bases short, with 18 bases between. The CDR3 contains 15 residues. Germline loops: CDR1 MNHNS, CDR2 SASEGT. CDR3: CASSETDQWASGYTF. CDR3 sequence (DNA): TGTGCCAGCAGTGAAACAGACCAGTGGGCTTCGGGCTACACCTTC.

This clone showed up just a few times. The rearrangement uses TRBV7-2 and TRBJ2-7, with TRBD1 as a possible D gene (5 bases). V lost 1 base, J lost 0 bases, and 7 bases lay in between. The CDR3 sequence is 14 residues long. Germline assignment: CDR1 SGHTA and CDR2 FQGNSA. The CDR3 nucleotides are TGTGCCAGCAGCTTAGTTGACAGCTCCTACGAGCAGTACTTC. Protein: CASSLVDSSYEQYF.

DNA of the CDR3: TGCAGCGTCCCCGGGGGGGTTGGGAACACTGAAGCTTTCTTT. It is translated as CSVPGGVGNTEAFF. V and J are TRBV29-1 and TRBJ1-1; D possibly corresponds to TRBD1 (5 bases). Deletions cut 6 bases from V and 1 base from J, with 15 bases between. Germline loops: CDR1 SQVTM, CDR2 ANQGSEA. The CDR3 sequence is 14 residues long. Together with reference TRBV29-1 and TRBJ1-1, the CDR3 gives the full variable domain: SAVISQKPSRDICQRGTSLTIQCQVDSQVTMMFWYRQQPGQSLTLIATANQGSEATYESGFVIDKFPISRPNLTFSTLTVSNMSPEDSSIYLCSVPGGVGNTEAFFGQGTRLTVV.

CDR3 sequence: CASSEYRTDTQYF. In nucleotides, the CDR3 is TGTGCCAGCAGTGAATACCGTACAGATACGCAGTATTTT. This chain joins TRBV25-1 and TRBJ2-3; D is ambiguous. The germline gives CDR1 MGHDK, CDR2 SYGVNS. The CDR3 is 13 residues long. The ends were cut back, 0 bases at V and 3 bases at J, with 4 bases in the middle.

The V and J genes are TRBV5-1 and TRBJ2-1; the match to TRBD1 covers 8 bases. The CDR3 runs 14 residues. Trimming removed 3 bases from V and 5 bases from J; junction bases left unmatched: 4. Looked up from germline, CDR1 is SGHRS and CDR2 is YFSETQ. The CDR3 region has the DNA TGCGCCAGCAGCTGGGAGACAGGGGACAATGAGCAGTTCTTC. Encoded protein: CASSWETGDNEQFF.

The chain combines TRBV14 with TRBJ1-2, with 7 bases identical to TRBD1. The CDR3 length is 16 residues. V lost 0 bases to trimming and J lost 6 bases; unmatched junction nucleotides: 10. CDR1 is SGHDN, CDR2 FVKESK, per germline. The CDR3 DNA is TGTGCCAGCAGCCAAGATTTAAGGGGGCTTATCGATGGCTACACCTTC. It translates to CASSQDLRGLIDGYTF.

The chain links TRBV11-2 to TRBJ2-7; the match to TRBD2 covers 7 bases. Germline values: CDR1 SGHAT, CDR2 FQNNGV. Trimming at V came to 5 bases and at J to 6 bases, leaving 7 bases not matched to a gene. The CDR3 consists of 13 residues. The CDR3: CASSHRGVVEQYF. In nucleotides, the CDR3 is TGTGCCAGCAGCCACCGGGGGGTTGTCGAGCAGTACTTC. The full variable domain, rest sourced from reference TRBV11-2 and TRBJ2-7, is EAGVAQSPRYKIIEKRQSVAFWCNPISGHATLYWYQQILGQGPKLLIQFQNNGVVDDSQLPKDRFSAERLKGVDSTLKIQPAKLEDSAVYLCASSHRGVVEQYFGPGTRLTVT.